The 32 T cell receptor beta chains in this list originate from one sample, sequenced in a study of siplizumab effects on memory and regulatory T cells (dated by TCRdb to the late 2010s). Libraries were made using the immunoSEQ multiplex PCR assay. In its TCRdb copy, this immuneACCESS table keeps in-frame sequences only and misses some clones. Where compared with another copy, unresolved V genes explain less than half of these, and the others have no known cause. Here the sample has about 50,000 clones; 93% occur a single time. About a sixth of the sample lies in the top ten. What was sequenced was CD8+ T cells sorted from blood. The origin of the receptors is a human donor in good health.

About this clone itself: The same CDR3 can be traced to other DNA sequences in this sample. The gene calls are TRBV28 and TRBJ2-4; D unclear. V was shortened by 5 bases and J by 0 bases, with 8 bases between the two germline ends. Germline CDR1 and CDR2: MDHEN and SYDVKM. The CDR3 has 14 residues. CDR3 nucleotide sequence: TGTGCCAGCAGTAACCGACTAGCCAAAAACATTCAGTACTTC. Its translation: CASSNRLAKNIQYF.

This clone was counted a single time. V usage is TRBV29-1 and J usage is TRBJ2-5; D possibly corresponds to TRBD2 (6 bases). Germline lookup yields CDR1 SQVTM and CDR2 ANQGSEA. This CDR3 is built from 14 residues. Trimming stripped 7 bases from V and 2 bases from J, with 17 bases between. The CDR3 region is CSGRPAGRQETQYF. In DNA form, the CDR3 reads TGCAGCGGCCGTCCGGCGGGAAGACAAGAGACCCAGTACTTC. Looking up the rest from reference TRBV29-1 and TRBJ2-5 gives the full variable domain: SAVISQKPSRDICQRGTSLTIQCQVDSQVTMMFWYRQQPGQSLTLIATANQGSEATYESGFVIDKFPISRPNLTFSTLTVSNMSPEDSSIYLCSGRPAGRQETQYFGPGTRLLVL.

The gene calls are TRBV5-1 and TRBJ1-1; 8 nucleotides align to TRBD1. In germline, CDR1 is SGHRS, CDR2 YFSETQ. The V segment lost 1 base and the J segment 0 bases; nucleotides outside the gene matches: 5. There are 16 residues in the CDR3. The CDR3 region is CASSLSQGAMNTEAFF. In DNA form, the CDR3 reads TGCGCCAGCAGCTTGTCTCAGGGGGCTATGAACACTGAAGCTTTCTTT. The variable domain in full, completed from reference TRBV5-1 and TRBJ1-1, reads KAGVTQTPRYLIKTRGQQVTLSCSPISGHRSVSWYQQTPGQGLQFLFEYFSETQRNKGNFPGRFSGRQFSNSRSEMNVSTLELGDSALYLCASSLSQGAMNTEAFFGQGTRLTVV.

This sequence joins TRBV5-1 and TRBJ2-7; D gene uncertain. V lost 2 bases and J lost 0, with 12 bases in between. The CDR3 sequence is 15 residues long. Per the germline V gene, CDR1 is SGHRS and CDR2 is YFSETQ. Here the CDR3 reads CASSLTASSSYEQYF. CDR3 nucleotide sequence: TGCGCCAGCAGCTTAACAGCTTCTAGCTCCTACGAGCAGTACTTC.

V is TRBV10-3 and J is TRBJ1-3; TRBD1 is a possible D gene (6 bases). Trimming shortened V by 7 bases and J by 1 base, and 11 bases separated the two germline ends. The CDR3 has 14 amino acids. The V gene's germline CDR1 is ENHRY and CDR2 SYGVKD. CDR3 in DNA: TGTGCCATCAAGGGGGGCAGGTCTGGAAACACCATATATTTT. This codes for CAIKGGRSGNTIYF.

The CDR3 loop is CASSLARLAGGPISYEQYF. As DNA, the CDR3 is TGTGCCAGCAGCTTAGCGCGACTAGCGGGAGGCCCCATCAGCTACGAGCAGTACTTC. The chain combines TRBV7-9 with TRBJ2-7, with 13 bases that match TRBD2. This CDR3 is 19 amino acids long. The trim removed 0 bases at V and 3 bases at J, leaving 11 bases unmatched. The germline V gene has CDR1 SEHNR and CDR2 FQNEAQ (reference sequence).

The chain links TRBV28 to TRBJ2-2; 9 bases are a match to TRBD2. With V trimmed by 6 bases and J by 6 bases, 5 bases remained unmatched. The CDR3 extends over 14 amino acids. Germline values: CDR1 MDHEN, CDR2 SYDVKM. This CDR3 is CASRGSGSSGELFF. CDR3 coding DNA: TGTGCCAGCAGAGGTAGCGGGAGTTCCGGGGAGCTGTTTTTT.

The chain is built from TRBV6-5 and TRBJ2-7; 9 bases match TRBD2. Trimming took 4 bases from V and 1 from J; bases not matched to a gene: 2. The CDR3 is 14 residues long. CDR1 MNHEY and CDR2 SVGAGI come from the germline V gene. The CDR3 DNA reads TGTGCCAGCAGTTTGGGACTAGCTTCCTACGAGCAGTACTTC. It codes for CASSLGLASYEQYF.

The chain couples TRBV4-1 to TRBJ2-7, with TRBD2 matching over 10 bases. The CDR3 has 15 amino acids. V lost 4 bases, J lost 7 bases, and 10 bases stayed unmatched. Per germline, CDR1 MGHRA and CDR2 YSYEKL. CDR3: CASSPSSGSLREQYF. In DNA, the CDR3 is TGCGCCAGCAGCCCATCTAGCGGGAGTTTACGGGAGCAGTACTTC.

This chain uses TRBV6-6 with TRBJ1-3; tentatively, D is TRBD1 (6 bases). Trimming left V 5 bases short and J 1 base short, with 9 bases between. The CDR3 contains 14 residues. Germline assignment: CDR1 MNHNY and CDR2 SVGAGI (reference sequence). CDR3 sequence reads: CASSHTGSGNTIYF. In nucleotides, the CDR3 is TGTGCCAGCAGTCACACAGGGTCTGGAAACACCATATATTTT.

The V gene is TRBV27, the J gene TRBJ2-2, with D unresolved. Germline V gene data show CDR1 as MNHEY and CDR2 as SMNVEV (reference sequence). Trimming took 0 bases from V and 4 from J, leaving 3 bases between them. The CDR3 has 13 amino acids. The CDR3 bases are TGTGCCAGCAGTTTATCGTCCACCGGGGAGCTGTTTTTT. This encodes CASSLSSTGELFF.

The chain employs TRBV5-1 and TRBJ2-5; D ambiguous. Germline CDR1 reads SGHRS; CDR2 reads YFSETQ. CDR3 length: 15 residues. Trimming pared 2 bases from V and 0 bases from J, leaving 11 bases between. This CDR3 reads CASSLRMGYQETQYF. CDR3 DNA sequence: TGCGCCAGCAGCTTAAGGATGGGGTACCAAGAGACCCAGTACTTC.

This chain links TRBV27 with TRBJ2-2; 8 positions match TRBD2. The CDR3 extends over 16 amino acids. Germline values: CDR1 MNHEY, CDR2 SMNVEV (reference sequence). The J segment lost 0 bases and the V segment lost 8 bases, leaving 8 bases of the junction unmatched. CDR3 residues: CASGTVAGSNTGELFF. The CDR3 DNA sequence: TGTGCCAGCGGTACTGTAGCGGGATCGAACACCGGGGAGCTGTTTTTT.

This chain links TRBV5-4 with TRBJ2-3; D may be TRBD1 or TRBD2 (5 bases each). Germline CDR1 and CDR2: SGHNT and YYREEE (reference sequence). CDR3 length: 16 residues. V lost 1 base, J lost 1 base, and 13 bases lay in between. Here the CDR3 reads CASSLPGTGRTDTQYF. The CDR3 DNA reads TGTGCCAGCAGCTTGCCCGGGACGGGGCGCACAGATACGCAGTATTTT.

The chain carries TRBV10-3 and TRBJ2-7; no firm D call. Germline lookup yields CDR1 ENHRY and CDR2 SYGVKD. CDR3 length equals 14 residues. The V gene lost 6 bases and the J gene lost 1 base, with 13 bases spanning the gap. The CDR3 protein is CAIRSASTSYEQYF. The DNA for the CDR3 is TGTGCCATCAGGTCTGCCAGTACATCCTACGAGCAGTACTTC.

The rearrangement uses TRBV14 and TRBJ2-7; a possible D gene is TRBD2 (6 bases). With 2 bases removed from V and 3 bases from J, the gap between germline ends came to 11 bases. Looked up from germline, CDR1 is SGHDN and CDR2 is FVKESK. This CDR3 is 14 amino acids long. The CDR3 coding sequence is TGTGCCAGCAGCCAAAGCGGGTGGGACTACGAGCAGTACTTC. It specifies CASSQSGWDYEQYF.

The chain joins TRBV11-3 to TRBJ2-1; D is perhaps TRBD1 (6 bases). Germline V gene data show CDR1 as SGHNT and CDR2 as YENEEA. V was shortened by 5 bases and J by 4 bases, with 9 bases between the two germline ends. The length of the CDR3 is 13 residues. The CDR3 reads CASSADRYNEQFF. The CDR3, as DNA: TGTGCCAGCAGCGCGGACAGATACAATGAGCAGTTCTTC.

The chain has TRBV5-4 and TRBJ2-7; D not certain. The V end was cut by 7 bases, the J end by 6 bases, with 11 bases between. Germline CDR1 and CDR2: SGHNT and YYREEE (reference sequence). CDR3 size: 11 residues. The CDR3 DNA sequence: TGTGCCAGCGGAGTGGGTCCCGAGCAGTACTTC. As protein: CASGVGPEQYF. The full variable domain, completed using reference TRBV5-4 and TRBJ2-7, is ETGVTQSPTHLIKTRGQQVTLRCSSQSGHNTVSWYQQALGQGPQFIFQYYREEENGRGNFPPRFSGLQFPNYSSELNVNALELDDSALYLCASGVGPEQYFGPGTRLTVT.

This clone occurred once. The genes are TRBV27 and TRBJ2-5, with D hard to call. The J call may be mistaken, given a closer DNA end match to TRBJ2-7. The CDR3 sequence is 13 residues long. The V gene's germline CDR1 is MNHEY and CDR2 SMNVEV (reference sequence). DNA for the CDR3: TGTGCCAGCAGCCCAACAATAAGCTACGAGCAGTACTTC. Translated: CASSPTISYEQYF.

This clone was seen a single time. The chain is built from TRBV4-2 and TRBJ2-7; 7 nucleotides match TRBD1. The CDR3 runs 17 residues. Trimming removed 0 bases from V and 3 bases from J; junction bases left unmatched: 11. In germline, CDR1 is LGHNA, CDR2 YNFKEQ. The CDR3 coding sequence is TGTGCCAGCAGCCAAGAGGATACAGGGGCGAAGAACTACGAGCAGTACTTC. This gives the protein CASSQEDTGAKNYEQYF.

This clone came up once. V gene TRBV7-9 combines with J gene TRBJ2-3; 7 nucleotides agree with TRBD2. Per germline, CDR1 SEHNR and CDR2 FQNEAQ (reference sequence). The trim removed 5 bases at V and 0 bases at J, leaving 5 bases unmatched. This CDR3 contains 15 residues. The DNA of the CDR3 is TGTGCCAGCAGCACGCTAGCGGAAAGCACAGATACGCAGTATTTT. This sequence encodes CASSTLAESTDTQYF.

The V and J genes are TRBV2 and TRBJ1-2; a weak D match, TRBD1 (5 bases). Germline assignment: CDR1 SNHLY and CDR2 FYNNEI. The V gene lost 10 bases and the J gene lost 6 bases, with 27 bases spanning the gap. CDR3 size: 16 residues. The DNA for the CDR3 is TGTGCCACCCCCGAGGAGACAGCTTCCTTGGGCAATGGCTACACCTTC. Protein product: CATPEETASLGNGYTF.

This chain uses TRBV7-2 with TRBJ2-3; 10 bases align to TRBD2. V gave up 1 base and J gave up 4 bases; unmatched junction bases: 2. The CDR3 has 15 amino acids. Germline lookup yields CDR1 SGHTA and CDR2 FQGNSA. CDR3 nucleotides: TGTGCCAGCAGCTTAGGGACTAGCGGAGCAGATACGCAGTATTTT. Its protein product is CASSLGTSGADTQYF.

The chain recombines TRBV28 with TRBJ2-7; the match to TRBD2 covers 7 bases. CDR1 and CDR2 from the germline V gene are MDHEN and SYDVKM. With V trimmed by 3 bases and J by 1 base, 3 bases remained unmatched. This CDR3 spans 14 amino acids. Written as DNA, the CDR3 is TGTGCCAGCAGTTTTTGGGGGGGTTCCTACGAGCAGTACTTC. Translated: CASSFWGGSYEQYF.

The V and J genes are TRBV15 and TRBJ1-2, with 7 bases lining up with TRBD1. Germline V lookup: CDR1 LNHNV, CDR2 YYDKDF (reference sequence). The CDR3 is 15 residues long. Trimming at V came to 3 bases and at J to 4 bases, leaving 8 bases not matched to a gene. The CDR3 DNA reads TGTGCCACCAGCAGCGCCGGGACAGCTCTCTATGGCTACACCTTC. It is translated as CATSSAGTALYGYTF.

The chain couples TRBV15 to TRBJ1-5; D ambiguous. CDR3 size: 15 residues. Germline V gene lookup returns CDR1 LNHNV and CDR2 YYDKDF (reference sequence). Deletions cut 0 bases from V and 7 bases from J, with 13 bases between. Here the CDR3 reads CATSRDLGPGQPQHF. CDR3 nucleotides: TGTGCCACCAGCAGAGATTTAGGTCCGGGACAGCCCCAGCATTTT.

The chain employs TRBV28 and TRBJ2-1; either TRBD1 or TRBD2 may supply D (7 bases each). In germline, CDR1 is MDHEN, CDR2 SYDVKM. The V and J ends lost 7 bases and 4 bases respectively, with 26 bases between them. The CDR3 length is 18 residues. The CDR3 DNA reads as TGTGCCAGCATTCCAGGGGGGGTGGCGGGAGCGCTATACAATGAGCAGTTCTTC. Translated: CASIPGGVAGALYNEQFF.

This chain connects TRBV4-2 to TRBJ2-1; 8 bases agree with TRBD1. The trim removed 4 bases at V and 9 bases at J, leaving 2 bases unmatched. Germline V gene sequence: CDR1 LGHNA, CDR2 YNFKEQ. This CDR3 has 12 amino acids. This chain's CDR3 is CASSPTGGEQFF. CDR3 nucleotide sequence: TGTGCCAGCAGCCCTACAGGGGGTGAGCAGTTCTTC.

This chain links TRBV7-2 with TRBJ1-3; 9 bases agree with TRBD1. V was clipped by 2 bases and J by 2 bases; unmatched bases: 10. Per germline, CDR1 SGHTA and CDR2 FQGNSA. The CDR3 sequence is 18 residues long. Written as DNA, the CDR3 is TGTGCCAGCAGCTTACCCCTGGGACAGGGACTTACTGGAAACACCATATATTTT. As protein: CASSLPLGQGLTGNTIYF.

This clone appeared once. The chain recombines TRBV27 with TRBJ1-1, with D unresolved. Germline V gene lookup returns CDR1 MNHEY and CDR2 SMNVEV (reference sequence). The V end lost 3 bases, the J end lost 2 bases, and 7 bases lay between the germline ends. This CDR3 contains 13 residues. DNA for the CDR3: TGTGCCAGCAGTTTTAACACAAACACTGAAGCTTTCTTT. Translated: CASSFNTNTEAFF.

DNA of the CDR3: TGTGCCAGCAGCTTAGTCGGCGGGAATACAGTTCGGTCCTACAATGAGCAGTTCTTC. It specifies CASSLVGGNTVRSYNEQFF. The chain joins TRBV7-9 to TRBJ2-1; D might be TRBD2 (6 bases). Germline CDR1 SEHNR, CDR2 FQNEAQ (reference sequence). CDR3 length equals 19 residues. Trimming removed 1 base from V and 1 base from J, with 20 bases in between.

This clone was counted a single time. V gene TRBV30 combines with J gene TRBJ1-1; 7 bases match TRBD1. J gave up 8 bases and V 2 bases, and 8 bases lay outside the gene matches. Germline V gene data show CDR1 as GTSNPN and CDR2 as SVGIG (reference sequence). This CDR3 comprises 13 residues. DNA of the CDR3: TGTGCCTGGAGTCTCGACAGGGCTTCCGAAGCTTTCTTT. Translating gives CAWSLDRASEAFF.